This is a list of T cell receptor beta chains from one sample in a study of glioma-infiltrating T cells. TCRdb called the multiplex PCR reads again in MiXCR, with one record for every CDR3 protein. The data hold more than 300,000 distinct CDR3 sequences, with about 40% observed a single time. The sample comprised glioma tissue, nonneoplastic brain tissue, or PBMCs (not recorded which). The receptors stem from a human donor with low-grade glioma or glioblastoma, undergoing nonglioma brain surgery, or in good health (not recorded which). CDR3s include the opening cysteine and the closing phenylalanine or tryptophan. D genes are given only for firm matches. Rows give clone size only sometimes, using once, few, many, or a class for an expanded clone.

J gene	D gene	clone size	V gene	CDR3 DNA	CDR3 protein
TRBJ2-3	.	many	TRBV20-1	TGCAGTGCTATTGCGGCGACAGGCGAATGGGGAGATACGCAGTATTTT	CSAIAATGEWGDTQYF
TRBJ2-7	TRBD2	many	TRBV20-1	TGCAGTGCTCAACAGGGACTAGCTTACGAGCAGTACTTC	CSAQQGLAYEQYF
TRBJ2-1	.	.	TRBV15	TGTGCCACCAGCGTCGGGCAGGGGTCCTACGAGCAGTTCTTC	CATSVGQGSYEQFF
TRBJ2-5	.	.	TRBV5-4	TGTGCCAGCAGCCCCGGACGCCCTCAAGAGACCCAGTACTTC	CASSPGRPQETQYF
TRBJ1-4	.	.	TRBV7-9	TGTGCCAGCAGCTTGGGGGGTTTTAATGAAAAACTGTTTTTT	CASSLGGFNEKLFF
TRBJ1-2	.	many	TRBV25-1	TGTGCCAGCAGTGAACCCGGGACTGAAGCTAACTATGGCTACACCTTC	CASSEPGTEANYGYTF
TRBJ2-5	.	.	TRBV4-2	TGTGCCAGCAGCCCTGCCGCCCTAGAAGGAAAGGAGACCCAGTACTTC	CASSPAALEGKETQYF
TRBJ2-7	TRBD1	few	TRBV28	TGTGCCAGCAGTTGGACAGGGATTGCCGAGCAGTACTTC	CASSWTGIAEQYF
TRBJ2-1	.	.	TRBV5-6	TGTGCCAGCAGCTTGGTCCCCCAGTCCTACAATGAGCAGTTCTTC	CASSLVPQSYNEQFF
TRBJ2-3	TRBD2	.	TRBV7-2	TGTGCCAGCAGCCCCCGACTAGCGGGAGGAGGTACGCAGTATTTT	CASSPRLAGGGTQYF